These 2 T cell receptor beta chains originate from one sample sequenced in a study of cytomegalovirus exposure and HLA in healthy donors. The PCR used 60 Vbeta and 13 Jbeta primers. The method was immunoSEQ multiplex PCR; TCRdb's version includes in-frame clones alone and lacks a portion of them. The sample records 200,000 to 250,000 clones, roughly three quarters being singletons. Material: PBMCs. These receptors all come from a man in his forties or fifties in good health and CMV-seronegative.

The chain uses TRBV5-1 and TRBJ1-1; no clear D gene. Trimming pared 2 bases from V and 1 base from J, leaving 9 bases between. CDR3 size: 14 residues. Germline CDR1 and CDR2: SGHRS and YFSETQ. This CDR3 reads CASSLSPGNTEAFF. Here the CDR3 DNA reads TGCGCCAGCAGCTTAAGCCCTGGGAACACTGAAGCTTTCTTT.

V and J are TRBV7-9 and TRBJ2-3, with a tentative D call TRBD2 (6 bases). The CDR3 is made up of 15 amino acids. V was cut by 1 base and J by 5 bases, with 13 bases left in between. Per the germline V gene, CDR1 is SEHNR and CDR2 is FQNEAQ (reference sequence). The CDR3 protein is CASSLGGRPVDTQYF. In DNA form, the CDR3 reads TGTGCCAGCAGCTTAGGAGGGAGGCCGGTAGATACGCAGTATTTT.